Shown below are 19 T cell receptor beta chains from a single sample sequenced in a study of blood T cell repertoires in COVID-19. Profiled with immunoSEQ multiplex PCR; TCRdb holds only in-frame clones, not every one. The data contain around 150,000 clones, over 70% of them singletons. Material for sequencing was PBMCs or T cells enriched from blood (not recorded which). These receptors were collected from a man aged 45 to 65 who had recovered from COVID-19.

The V call is TRBV6-5, the J call TRBJ1-5; TRBD1 matches at 7 bases. The V and J ends lost 5 bases and 6 bases, in that order; junction bases with no gene match: 10. This CDR3 contains 15 residues. The germline V gene encodes CDR1 MNHEY and CDR2 SVGAGI. The DNA for the CDR3 is TGTGCCAGCAGTAAGTCTACAGGGGATCGTCAGCCCCAGCATTTT. Encoded protein: CASSKSTGDRQPQHF.

The chain has TRBV7-9 and TRBJ1-5, with D perhaps TRBD1 (6 bases). CDR3 length: 12 amino acids. Germline lookup yields CDR1 SEHNR and CDR2 FQNEAQ (reference sequence). Trimming shortened V by 8 bases and J by 9 bases, and 14 bases separated the two germline ends. The CDR3 spells CASSTTGRPQHF. The CDR3 region has the DNA TGTGCCAGCTCTACAACAGGGCGGCCCCAGCATTTT.

The gene calls are TRBV5-4 and TRBJ1-4, with D hard to call. Trimming removed 0 bases from V and 7 bases from J, with 16 bases in between. The CDR3 spans 16 residues. The germline V gene has CDR1 SGHNT and CDR2 YYREEE (reference sequence). CDR3 region: CASSLGPMAEGEKLFF. The CDR3 DNA sequence: TGTGCCAGCAGCTTGGGGCCGATGGCGGAAGGTGAAAAACTGTTTTTT. Looking up the rest from reference TRBV5-4 and TRBJ1-4 gives the full variable domain: ETGVTQSPTHLIKTRGQQVTLRCSSQSGHNTVSWYQQALGQGPQFIFQYYREEENGRGNFPPRFSGLQFPNYSSELNVNALELDDSALYLCASSLGPMAEGEKLFFGSGTQLSVL.

This chain joins TRBV9 and TRBJ2-7, with D possibly matching TRBD2 (7 bases). The V gene's germline CDR1 is SGDLS and CDR2 YYNGEE. The CDR3 has 16 residues. V lost 2 bases to trimming and J lost 3 bases, with 18 bases between them. The CDR3 reads CASSVGPPGGFYEQYF. The CDR3 DNA reads as TGTGCCAGCAGCGTGGGCCCACCGGGGGGCTTCTACGAGCAGTACTTC.

The chain is built from TRBV11-1 and TRBJ2-3, with a weak D call TRBD1 (5 bases). Germline CDR1 SGHAT, CDR2 FQDESV (reference sequence). Trimming stripped 1 base from V and 4 bases from J, with 12 bases between. The CDR3 contains 15 residues. CDR3 sequence reads: CASSLDRPLADTQYF. The CDR3 nucleotides are TGTGCCAGCAGCTTAGACAGGCCGTTGGCAGATACGCAGTATTTT.

The chain uses TRBV14 and TRBJ2-1; 8 nucleotides align to TRBD1. The CDR3 extends over 14 amino acids. Germline V gives CDR1 SGHDN, CDR2 FVKESK. V was clipped by 4 bases and J by 6 bases; unmatched bases: 5. The CDR3 loop is CASSLDRATNEQFF. CDR3 coding DNA: TGTGCCAGCAGCCTGGACAGGGCGACCAATGAGCAGTTCTTC. The whole variable domain, remainder taken from reference TRBV14 and TRBJ2-1, is EAGVTQFPSHSVIEKGQTVTLRCDPISGHDNLYWYRRVMGKEIKFLLHFVKESKQDESGMPNNRFLAERTGGTYSTLKVQPAELEDSGVYFCASSLDRATNEQFFGPGTRLTVL.

The rearrangement links TRBV7-2 to TRBJ2-3; 11 nucleotides agree with TRBD2. This CDR3 contains 18 residues. Trimming cost V 1 base and J 4 bases; bases outside gene matches: 10. Germline loops: CDR1 SGHTA, CDR2 FQGNSA. The DNA for the CDR3 is TGTGCCAGCAGCTTAGTTAGCGGGGGGGCGGGGCCCCCAGATACGCAGTATTTT. Residues: CASSLVSGGAGPPDTQYF.

This sequence joins TRBV27 and TRBJ2-3; 8 bases fit TRBD1. The germline V gene encodes CDR1 MNHEY and CDR2 SMNVEV (reference sequence). This CDR3 region has 16 residues. Trimming cost V 0 bases and J 2 bases; bases outside gene matches: 4. CDR3 sequence reads: CASSLSRDRLTDTQYF. The CDR3 DNA follows: TGTGCCAGCAGTTTATCCCGGGACAGGCTCACAGATACGCAGTATTTT.

The chain couples TRBV27 to TRBJ2-7; D is unresolved. Per germline, CDR1 MNHEY and CDR2 SMNVEV (reference sequence). This CDR3 contains 12 residues. V shed 5 bases and J shed 5 bases, with 10 bases lying between them. CDR3 region: CASSPARDEQYF. DNA for the CDR3: TGTGCCAGCAGTCCTGCCCGAGACGAGCAGTACTTC.

This clone was recorded a few times. The chain recombines TRBV9 with TRBJ1-2; weak D call: TRBD1 (6 bases). Germline lookup yields CDR1 SGDLS and CDR2 YYNGEE. The V gene lost 3 bases and the J gene lost 7 bases, with 19 bases spanning the gap. This CDR3 comprises 15 residues. The CDR3 protein is CASSAIGSRGGGYTF. CDR3 DNA: TGTGCCAGCAGCGCGATCGGCTCCAGGGGTGGTGGCTACACCTTC.

The chain uses TRBV30 and TRBJ2-5; a possible D gene is TRBD1 (5 bases). This CDR3 is 13 amino acids long. Germline V gives CDR1 GTSNPN, CDR2 SVGIG (reference sequence). The ends were cut back, 1 base at V and 3 bases at J, with 9 bases in the middle. CDR3 region: CAWSGVGEETQYF. In DNA form, the CDR3 reads TGTGCCTGGAGTGGGGTAGGGGAAGAGACCCAGTACTTC. Variable domain in full (rest from reference TRBV30 and TRBJ2-5): SQTIHQWPATLVQPVGSPLSLECTVEGTSNPNLYWYRQAAGRGLQLLFYSVGIGQISSEVPQNLSASRPQDRQFILSSKKLLLSDSGFYLCAWSGVGEETQYFGPGTRLLVL.

The chain links TRBV3-1 (or the pseudogene TRBV3-2) to TRBJ1-1, with 7 bases fitting TRBD1. CDR3 length: 15 residues. The ends lost 4 bases at V and 1 base at J; junction bases unmatched: 6. Germline CDR1 reads LGHDT; CDR2 reads YNNKEL (reference sequence). The CDR3 here is CASSLWGTANTEAFF. The CDR3 coding sequence is TGTGCCAGCAGCCTCTGGGGGACAGCGAACACTGAAGCTTTCTTT.

This clone was recorded a few times. The chain joins TRBV18 to TRBJ1-5, with D maybe TRBD1 (5 bases). This CDR3 has 17 amino acids. Germline assignment: CDR1 KGHSH and CDR2 LQKENI. Trimming stripped 2 bases from V and 0 bases from J, with 14 bases between. The CDR3 is CASSPETAVNSNQPQHF. CDR3 nucleotide sequence: TGTGCCAGCTCACCAGAGACAGCTGTAAATAGCAATCAGCCCCAGCATTTT.

The CDR3 sequence: CASSDNPGVEQFF. In nucleotides, the CDR3 is TGTGCCAGCAGTGATAACCCGGGGGTTGAGCAGTTCTTC. The V call is TRBV12-3 or TRBV12-4, the J call TRBJ2-1; possibly TRBD2 for D (6 bases). The V gene lost 5 bases and the J gene lost 9 bases, with 14 bases spanning the gap. The length of the CDR3 is 13 residues.

The J gene is TRBJ1-1, the V gene TRBV27; a weak D match, TRBD1 (6 bases). Trimming shortened V by 5 bases and J by 0 bases, and 10 bases separated the two germline ends. Germline assignment: CDR1 MNHEY and CDR2 SMNVEV (reference sequence). The CDR3 totals 14 residues. The CDR3 is CASSPTGLNTEAFF. In DNA form, the CDR3 reads TGTGCCAGCAGTCCGACAGGTTTGAACACTGAAGCTTTCTTT.

Only one count was recorded for this clone. The chain is built from TRBV27 and TRBJ2-7; possibly TRBD1 for D (5 bases). The V end lost 0 bases, the J end lost 6 bases, and 12 bases lay between the germline ends. This CDR3 has 14 residues. Germline V CDR1 and CDR2: MNHEY, SMNVEV (reference sequence). The CDR3 protein is CASSLSFRALEQYF. The CDR3 nucleotides read TGTGCCAGCAGTTTATCGTTCAGGGCCCTCGAGCAGTACTTC.

This clone was observed a handful of times. This chain uses TRBV5-1 with TRBJ2-2; 7 bases map to TRBD1. This CDR3 spans 20 amino acids. Germline CDR1 SGHRS, CDR2 YFSETQ. The V segment lost 0 bases and the J segment 0 bases; nucleotides outside the gene matches: 14. DNA of the CDR3: TGCGCCAGCAGCTTGGCCCAGGGGGTGGCTAGCCAGTCGAACACCGGGGAGCTGTTTTTT. It is translated as CASSLAQGVASQSNTGELFF.

This chain joins TRBV9 and TRBJ2-7, with a weak D call TRBD1 (6 bases). CDR3 length: 17 residues. The V end was cut by 0 bases, the J end by 3 bases, with 19 bases between. Per the germline V gene, CDR1 is SGDLS and CDR2 is YYNGEE. The CDR3 sequence is CASSVGVQGPPYYEQYF. The CDR3 coding sequence is TGTGCCAGCAGCGTAGGGGTTCAGGGGCCACCCTACTACGAGCAGTACTTC.

The chain uses TRBV27 and TRBJ2-7; 16 bases are a match to TRBD2. V lost 7 bases and J lost 3; bases outside the gene matches: 18. CDR1 and CDR2 (germline): MNHEY, SMNVEV (reference sequence). The CDR3 is made up of 20 amino acids. The CDR3 protein is CASTRWMPGTSGRAGYEQYF. The CDR3 DNA is TGTGCCAGCACGAGGTGGATGCCCGGGACTAGCGGGAGGGCCGGCTACGAGCAGTACTTC.